The T cell receptor beta chain under discussion was sequenced for a study of Ad26.COV2.S vaccination and SARS-CoV-2 variants (TCRdb year 2021). With respect to the entire study: Donors in the vaccine arm were drawn from COV1001, a multicentre, randomized, double-blind, placebo-controlled phase I-IIa trial testing Ad26.COV2.S in healthy adults. Throughout the experiments and outcome assessment, investigators stayed blinded to trial group allocation. TCRbeta repertoire sequencing was used to assess the specificity and breadth of SARS-CoV-2-reactive T cell receptors after Ad26.COV2.S vaccination. Ad26.COV2.S was administered intramuscularly at 5 x 10^10 or 1 x 10^11 viral particles, either as a single shot or as two shots given 56 days apart. A total of 32 samples were included in the TCR-sequenced set, comprising 19 Ad26.COV2.S vaccine recipients, 5 placebo recipients and 8 SARS-CoV-2 convalescent individuals. Trial participants were randomized into five groups of five: low-dose or high-dose Ad26.COV2.S given once or twice, or placebo on both occasions. Paper-wide results and their limitations: Substantial breadth of spike-specific CD8+ and CD4+ T cell responses was reported after vaccination. The authors noted that total T cell responses may have been underestimated by the TCR breadth and depth analyses. Higher spike-specific TCR breadth was observed in Ad26.COV2.S recipients than in placebo recipients (P = 0.0014). Vaccine and placebo recipients had similar non-spike TCR breadth, a finding consistent with the vaccine containing only spike. The study was not powered to compare responses between vaccine doses or regimens.

TCRbeta CDR3 regions were sequenced with the immunoSEQ Assay. After extraction, genomic DNA underwent amplification by bias-controlled multiplex PCR, followed by high-throughput sequencing. The paper's data handling went like this. Collapsing and filtering of sequences were performed to quantify the absolute abundance of each unique TCRbeta CDR3 region. T cell fraction was estimated by normalization of TCRbeta template counts to usable DNA, with usable DNA being measured through amplification of reference genes present in all nucleated cells. Repertoire TCRs were annotated as SARS-CoV-2-specific by exact matching of V gene, CDR3 amino acid sequence and J gene to a known reactive TCR set. The reference SARS-CoV-2 TCR set came from MIRA and was filtered for enrichment in COVID-19-positive ImmuneCODE repertoires, removing public or cross-reactive TCRs. Using the MIRA antigens, annotated TCRs were further analysed by specific ORF or by position within an ORF. Breadth was defined as annotated unique rearrangements over total unique productive rearrangements; depth was the summed frequency of those rearrangements. Two-sided Wilcoxon rank-sum tests were applied when comparing TCR breadth between groups. TCRdb's version of the immuneACCESS table is confined to in-frame rearrangements and falls short of the full clone set. An unresolved V gene accounts for under half of the shortfall where checked; the remainder is of unknown origin. V and J calls and clone size are copied from that table; D and trimming were computed from the DNA. The sample table lists about 350,000 clones, about 87% of them with a count of one. 6.4% of the sample lies in the top ten.

This clone was recorded once. No cognate antigen has been identified for it. No much larger clonotype is one base removed from it; base qualities were not supplied. The intended sense of this specimen's treatment or condition label: over 15 received Ad26.COV2.S at low or high dose, single or two shots; about 5 received placebo; per-sample allocation not given. For vaccine and placebo recipients, repertoires were sequenced using samples collected on day 63 after the first injection. Between 29 July and 7 August 2020, Cohort 1b enrolled around 25 adults aged 18-55 years at one site in Boston, USA. Ad26.COV2.S consisted of a replication-incompetent adenovirus type 26 vector by which a prefusion-stabilized SARS-CoV-2 spike protein from the original Wuhan strain was expressed. According to the germline V gene, CDR1 reads SGHRS and CDR2 reads YFSETQ. Inclusive of the bounding cysteine and phenylalanine, the CDR3 is 13 residues long. The sequence is cut down to CDR3 DNA, 39 bases in frame from base 1. V is trimmed back by 4 bases and J by 2 bases, and the junction contains 1 base that no gene match accounts for.

The chain is assembled from TRBV5-1 and TRBJ2-7; 9 middle bases align to TRBD2. The starting material was peripheral blood, obtained in a trial of Ad26.COV2.S vaccine versus placebo. This clonotype was sampled from a person aged 18-60 years who received the Ad26.COV2.S COVID-19 vaccine or a placebo. The CDR3 sequence is CASSRTSAYEQYF. The bases are TGCGCCAGCAGCCGGACTAGCGCCTACGAGCAGTACTTC.